These T cell receptor beta chains were read from a single sample in a study of OX40 agonist ivuxolimab in advanced cancers. The table came from immunoSEQ multiplex PCR; TCRdb's copy has only in-frame clones and leaves some out. The sample contains 25,000 to 30,000 clones, less than 90% of which appear only once. The starting material was CD4+ or CD8+ T cells sorted from blood, obtained in a trial of the OX40 agonist ivuxolimab. These receptors all come from an adult with an advanced solid tumor such as melanoma, head and neck, liver or kidney cancer. CDR3s include the opening cysteine and the closing phenylalanine or tryptophan. Fields, in order: V gene, J gene, CDR3 length, CDR3 protein.

>TRBV28|TRBJ1-2|14
CASSPLGQNYGYTF
>TRBV6-1|TRBJ2-1|14
CASTSAGSYNEQFF
>TRBV4-2|TRBJ2-2|17
CASSLGLAGVYTGELFF
>TRBV15|TRBJ1-3|16
CATSRDTGSSGNTIYF
>TRBV9|TRBJ2-7|17
CASSSRPLAGAPGEQYF
>TRBV28|TRBJ2-7|16
CASSLHRTSGAGEQYF
>TRBV13|TRBJ2-1|17
CASSPGDREGLGHEQFF
>TRBV30|TRBJ2-3|15
CAWRSYREGTDTQYF
>TRBV7-6|TRBJ2-1|14
CASSPSVGDNEQFF
>TRBV2|TRBJ2-7|15
CASSEAGGRLHEQYF
>TRBV9|TRBJ2-2|16
CASSPEGRGTTGELFF
>TRBV2|TRBJ1-1|12
CASNLGNTEAFF
>TRBV13|TRBJ2-7|14
CASSPIDRETEQYF
>TRBV7-9|TRBJ2-7|12
CASSLEDYEQYF
>TRBV27|TRBJ2-4|15
CASSLGTGGGNIQYF
>TRBV9|TRBJ2-1|13
CASSVVSGNEQFF
>TRBV6-1|TRBJ1-2|16
CASSAQEGSPEDGYTF
>TRBV30|TRBJ2-3|14
CAWSVMGSTDTQYF